This TCR beta chain emerged from a study of molecular identifiers for immune sequencing clone quantification. MiXCR, run by TCRdb on the PCR reads, gives a single entry per CDR3 protein. Here the sample spans 65,000 or so distinct CDR3 sequences, 15% to 20% being singletons. V shed 5 bases and J 0 bases; nucleotides not matched to a gene: 14. Germline CDR1 reads LGHNT; CDR2 reads FRNRAP. The CDR3 runs 20 residues. This sequence originates from a human donor in good health. Some libraries in this study had Jurkat cell RNA spiked in. The chain joins TRBV12-5 to TRBJ2-1; 12 positions match TRBD2. Material for sequencing was naive CD8+ T cells from blood, with Jurkat cell RNA spiked in. Subset given: FACS-sorted CD8+CD4-CCR7+CD45RA+ naive T cells. CDR3 region: CASGLPLGLAGGSSYNEQFF. Written as DNA, the CDR3 is TGTGCTAGTGGTCTCCCCCTGGGTCTAGCGGGAGGGAGCTCCTACAATGAGCAGTTCTTC.